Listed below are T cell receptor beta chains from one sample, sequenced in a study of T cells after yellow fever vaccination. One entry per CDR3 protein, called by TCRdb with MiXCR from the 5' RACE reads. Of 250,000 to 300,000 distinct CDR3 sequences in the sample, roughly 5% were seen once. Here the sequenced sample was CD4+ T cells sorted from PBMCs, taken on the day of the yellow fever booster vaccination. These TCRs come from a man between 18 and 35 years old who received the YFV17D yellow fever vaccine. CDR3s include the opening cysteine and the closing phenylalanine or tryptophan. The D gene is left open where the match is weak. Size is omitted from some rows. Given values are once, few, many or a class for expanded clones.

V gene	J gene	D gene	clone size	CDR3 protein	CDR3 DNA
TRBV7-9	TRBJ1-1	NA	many	CASSFGTLNTEAFF	TGTGCCAGCAGCTTCGGGACATTAAACACTGAAGCTTTCTTT
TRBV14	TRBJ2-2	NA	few	CASSQLITGELFF	TGTGCCAGCAGCCAACTAATTACCGGGGAGCTGTTTTTT
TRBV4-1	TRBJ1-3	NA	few	CASSQVPLRDTIYF	TGCGCCAGCAGCCAAGTCCCCCTCCGAGACACCATATATTTT
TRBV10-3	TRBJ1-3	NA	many	CAISEQASSGNTIYF	TGTGCCATCAGTGAACAGGCCTCCTCTGGAAACACCATATATTTT
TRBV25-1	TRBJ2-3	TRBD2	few	CASSSGGPPDTQYF	TGTGCCAGCAGCAGCGGGGGGCCCCCAGATACGCAGTATTTT
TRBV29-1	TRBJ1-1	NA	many	CSVFAYLNTEAFF	TGCAGCGTTTTTGCGTACTTGAACACTGAAGCTTTCTTT
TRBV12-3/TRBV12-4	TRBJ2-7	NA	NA	CASSYPPTSSYEQYF	TGTGCCAGCAGTTACCCACCAACTAGCTCCTACGAGCAGTACTTC
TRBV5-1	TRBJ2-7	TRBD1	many	CASSTPGQGREQYF	TGCGCCAGCAGCACCCCGGGACAGGGGCGCGAGCAGTACTTC
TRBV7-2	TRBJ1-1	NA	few	CASSKRRNTEAFF	TGTGCCAGCAGCAAAAGGAGGAACACTGAAGCTTTCTTT
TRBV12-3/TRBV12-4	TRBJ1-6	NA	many	CASSPYDWGSPLHF	TGTGCCAGCAGTCCGTACGACTGGGGTTCACCCCTCCACTTT
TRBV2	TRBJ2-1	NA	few	CASSVQQNEQFF	TGTGCCAGCAGTGTCCAGCAGAATGAGCAGTTCTTC
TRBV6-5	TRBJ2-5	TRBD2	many	CASSQIAGKKTQYF	TGTGCCAGCAGTCAGATAGCGGGAAAAAAGACCCAGTACTTC
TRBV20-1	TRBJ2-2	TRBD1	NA	CSADPGTVVAGELFF	TGCAGTGCCGACCCCGGGACAGTAGTTGCCGGGGAGCTGTTTTTT
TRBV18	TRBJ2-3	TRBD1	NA	CASSLGTGNIDTQYF	TGTGCCAGCTCACTCGGGACAGGGAATATTGATACGCAGTATTTT
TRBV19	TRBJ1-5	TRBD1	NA	CASSIKGRGLDQPQHF	TGTGCCAGTAGTATAAAAGGCAGGGGGCTGGATCAGCCCCAGCATTTT
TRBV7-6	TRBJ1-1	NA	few	CASSPERVGEAFF	TGTGCCAGCAGTCCGGAGCGGGTCGGTGAAGCTTTCTTT
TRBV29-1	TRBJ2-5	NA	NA	CSVTDRETQYF	TGCAGCGTGACAGATCGAGAGACCCAGTACTTC
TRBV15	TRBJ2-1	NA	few	CATSREVRVGEQFF	TGTGCCACCAGCAGAGAAGTGAGGGTGGGTGAGCAGTTCTTC
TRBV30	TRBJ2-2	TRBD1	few	CAWTPGQGRTGELFF	TGTGCCTGGACCCCGGGACAGGGCCGTACCGGGGAGCTGTTTTTT
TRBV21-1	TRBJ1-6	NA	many	CASSRRRGNSPLHF	TGTGCCAGCAGCCGTCGGAGGGGCAATTCACCCCTCCACTTT
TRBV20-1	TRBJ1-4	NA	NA	CSALRRATNEKLFF	TGCAGTGCCCTACGGAGGGCAACTAATGAAAAACTGTTTTTT
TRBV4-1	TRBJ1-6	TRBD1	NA	CASSQTGGTLHF	TGCGCCAGCAGCCAAACAGGGGGCACCCTCCACTTT
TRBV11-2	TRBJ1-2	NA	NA	CASSFPRGASPYGYTF	TGTGCCAGCAGCTTTCCCAGAGGGGCCTCTCCTTATGGCTACACCTTC
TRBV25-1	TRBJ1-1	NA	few	CASSEGGRGDTEAFF	TGTGCCAGCAGTGAGGGGGGGCGCGGAGACACTGAAGCTTTCTTT
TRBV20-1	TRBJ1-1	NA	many	CSASRGESTEAFF	TGCAGTGCCAGTCGGGGGGAGAGCACTGAAGCTTTCTTT
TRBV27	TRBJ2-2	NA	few	CASSWDISGGELFF	TGTGCCAGCAGTTGGGACATTTCCGGCGGGGAGCTGTTTTTT
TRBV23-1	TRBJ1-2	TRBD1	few	CASSQLPGQGCYGYTF	TGCGCCAGCAGTCAACTACCGGGACAGGGATGCTATGGCTACACCTTC
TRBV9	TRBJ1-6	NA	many	CASSVWQGGSPLHF	TGTGCCAGCAGCGTCTGGCAGGGTGGTTCACCCCTCCACTTT
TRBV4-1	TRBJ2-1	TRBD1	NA	CASSQGGGTGDYNEQFF	TGCGCCAGCAGCCAAGGGGGCGGGACAGGGGACTACAATGAGCAGTTCTTC
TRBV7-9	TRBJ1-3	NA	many	CASSLGAISGNTIYF	TGTGCCAGCAGCCTCGGGGCCATCTCTGGAAACACCATATATTTT
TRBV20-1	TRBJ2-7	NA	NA	CSALKVDSFSYEQYF	TGCAGTGCTTTAAAGGTTGACAGTTTTTCCTACGAGCAGTACTTC
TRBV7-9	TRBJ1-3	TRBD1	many	CASSPQDRGSSGNTIYF	TGTGCCAGCAGCCCACAGGACAGGGGAAGCTCTGGAAACACCATATATTTT
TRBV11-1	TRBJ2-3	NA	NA	CASNLPDTTQYF	TGTGCCAGCAACTTACCGGACACGACGCAGTATTTT
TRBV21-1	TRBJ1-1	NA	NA	CASSIGREGMNTEAFF	TGTGCCAGCAGCATCGGACGGGAGGGGATGAACACTGAAGCTTTCTTT
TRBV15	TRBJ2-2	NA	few	CATSRGQTGELFF	TGTGCCACCAGCAGAGGCCAAACCGGGGAGCTGTTTTTT
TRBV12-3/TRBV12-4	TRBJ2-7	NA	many	CASSFRARLLGTTYEQYF	TGTGCCAGCAGTTTTAGGGCAAGGCTGCTGGGTACAACCTACGAGCAGTACTTC
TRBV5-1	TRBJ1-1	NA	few	CASSSVTNTEAFF	TGCGCCAGCAGCTCCGTCACGAACACTGAAGCTTTCTTT
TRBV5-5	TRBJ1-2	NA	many	CASTFQPDTLYGYTF	TGTGCCAGCACCTTCCAACCGGACACGCTCTATGGCTACACCTTC
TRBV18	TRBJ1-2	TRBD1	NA	CASSSKTGGDYGYTF	TGTGCCAGCTCGAGTAAGACAGGGGGAGACTATGGCTACACCTTC
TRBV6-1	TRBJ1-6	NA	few	CASSEQNNSPLHF	TGTGCCAGCAGTGAACAGAATAATTCACCCCTCCACTTT
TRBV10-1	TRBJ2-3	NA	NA	CASSGPRTDTQYF	TGCGCCAGCTCCGGACCCCGCACAGATACGCAGTATTTT
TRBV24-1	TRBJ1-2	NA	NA	CATSDFYGYTF	TGTGCCACCAGTGATTTTTATGGCTACACCTTC
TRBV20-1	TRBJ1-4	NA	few	CSARPLTGATNEKLFF	TGCAGTGCTAGACCCTTGACAGGTGCAACTAATGAAAAACTGTTTTTT
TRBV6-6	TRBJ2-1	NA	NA	CASSDQSGGYNEQFF	TGTGCCAGCAGCGACCAATCTGGGGGATACAATGAGCAGTTCTTC
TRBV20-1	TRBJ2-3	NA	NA	CSASSGRGADTQYF	TGCAGTGCTAGTTCGGGCAGGGGCGCAGATACGCAGTATTTT
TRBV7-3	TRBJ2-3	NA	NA	CASSFTGTETSTDTQYF	TGTGCCAGCAGCTTCACCGGGACTGAGACTAGCACAGATACGCAGTATTTT
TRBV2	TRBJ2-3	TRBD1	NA	CASSNSQGGGTDTQYF	TGTGCCAGCAGTAACTCACAGGGGGGCGGGACAGATACGCAGTATTTT
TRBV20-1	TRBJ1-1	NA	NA	CSARAEGYTEAFF	TGCAGTGCTAGGGCCGAGGGATACACTGAAGCTTTCTTT
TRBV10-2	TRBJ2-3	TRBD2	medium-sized	CASKGDAGVDTQYF	TGCGCCAGCAAAGGGGATGCGGGGGTAGATACGCAGTATTTT
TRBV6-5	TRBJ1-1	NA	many	CASLAAGGRMNTEAFF	TGTGCCAGCTTGGCAGCGGGTGGACGGATGAACACTGAAGCTTTCTTT
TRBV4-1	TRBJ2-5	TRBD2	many	CASSRSLERGELQETQYF	TGCGCCAGCAGCCGAAGCCTGGAGCGGGGGGAACTTCAAGAGACCCAGTACTTC
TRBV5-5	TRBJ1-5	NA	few	CASSFWGHPGQPQHF	TGTGCCAGCAGCTTTTGGGGGCACCCGGGGCAGCCCCAGCATTTT
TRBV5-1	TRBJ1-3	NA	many	CASSLAGGNSGNTIYF	TGCGCCAGCAGCTTGGCCGGGGGGAACTCTGGAAACACCATATATTTT
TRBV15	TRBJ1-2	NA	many	CATSRDRGGYGYTF	TGTGCCACCAGCAGAGATCGGGGTGGGTATGGCTACACCTTC
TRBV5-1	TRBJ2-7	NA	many	CASSLGQGTGEQYF	TGCGCCAGCAGCTTGGGTCAGGGGACGGGCGAGCAGTACTTC